This note documents a single TCR beta chain sequence. The antigen is unknown. The CDR3 length is 16 residues. Germline V gene sequence: CDR1 SGHAT, CDR2 FQNNGV. V lost 6 bases to trimming and J lost 4 bases, with 19 bases between them. Investigators prepared the TCR beta libraries by applying iRepertoire HTBI primers and Arm-PCR of CDR3 regions. MiXCR, applied by TCRdb to the multiplex PCR reads, yields one record per CDR3 protein. The sample contains fewer than 550,000 distinct CDR3 sequences, approximately 21% of which appear only once. The sample originates from a study of regulatory T cells in long-lasting Graves disease. Whole-study findings and limits: Reduced TCR diversity was observed in persistent Graves' patients versus newly diagnosed patients. Peripheral blood alone, not thyroid tissue, underwent study.

Time point: persistent/refractory GD, antithyroid drugs over 5 years with positive TRAb. After RNA was extracted from PBMCs, the TCR library was made from it. The gene calls are TRBV11-2 and TRBJ1-3, with D possibly TRBD1 on 5 matching bases. Here the sequenced sample was peripheral blood mononuclear cells (PBMCs), taken when the disease was refractory, from a patient treated with antithyroid drugs. This clonotype was obtained from a female donor with Graves disease. CDR3 residues: CASSSATRVLGNTIYF. The CDR3 region has the DNA TGTGCCAGCAGTTCCGCGACCAGGGTTCTAGGAAACACCATATATTTT.